Below, one TCR beta chain is given with its context. Antigen specificity is unknown. The sample belongs to a study of beta chain features in type 1 diabetes. Overall study results and limits: Shortening that was moderate but significant affected the TCRB CDR3s of Type 1 diabetes patients in all four CD4+ subsets. Cells that show high TCR expression could be over-represented by cDNA sequencing.

Expressed TCRB transcripts were sequenced, since all the RNA that had been isolated was reverse transcribed. Around 3.57 million reads was the average for naive, central memory and regulatory T cell samples. Generated by immunoSEQ multiplex PCR, the TCRdb table keeps only in-frame clones and is missing some. The repertoire holds 95,000 to 150,000 clones, with around 15% as singletons. V gave up 5 bases and J gave up 7 bases; unmatched junction bases: 16. Germline CDR1 and CDR2: MNHEY and SMNVEV (reference sequence). CDR3 length: 16 amino acids. Sorting based on CD45RO/CCR7/CD25/CD127/CD95/CD27 separated CD4+ naive, central memory, regulatory and stem cell-like memory cells.

The chain is built from TRBV27 and TRBJ1-1; 7 nucleotides line up with TRBD1. This TCR derives from a man between 25 and 39 years old with type 1 diabetes. Sequencing was performed on central memory CD4+ T cells from blood. The CDR3 spells CASSPLVATGVGEAFF. The CDR3 DNA sequence: TGTGCCAGCAGTCCCCTCGTCGCCACAGGGGTCGGTGAAGCTTTCTTT.